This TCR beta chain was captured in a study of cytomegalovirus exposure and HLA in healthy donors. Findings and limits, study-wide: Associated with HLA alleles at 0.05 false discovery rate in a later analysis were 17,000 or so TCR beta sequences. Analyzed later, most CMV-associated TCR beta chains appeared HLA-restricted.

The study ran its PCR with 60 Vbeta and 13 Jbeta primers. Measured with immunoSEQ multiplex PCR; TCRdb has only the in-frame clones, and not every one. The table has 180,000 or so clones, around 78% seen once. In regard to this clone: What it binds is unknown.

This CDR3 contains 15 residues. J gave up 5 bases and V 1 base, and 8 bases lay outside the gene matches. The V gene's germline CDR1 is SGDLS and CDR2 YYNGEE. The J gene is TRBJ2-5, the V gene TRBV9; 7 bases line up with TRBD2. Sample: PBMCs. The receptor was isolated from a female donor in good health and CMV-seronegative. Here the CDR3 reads CASSVRAAGVETQYF. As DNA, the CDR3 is TGTGCCAGCAGCGTACGGGCGGCGGGAGTGGAGACCCAGTACTTC.